Listed below are T cell receptor beta chains from one sample, sequenced in a study of T cells after yellow fever vaccination. TCRdb redid the calling of the 5' RACE reads with MiXCR, one entry per CDR3 protein. The table shows approximately 550,000 distinct CDR3 sequences, with about 14% occurring only once. The input for sequencing was PBMCs, taken on the day of the yellow fever booster vaccination. Receptors originate from a man aged 25-40 years who received the YFV17D yellow fever vaccine. Both conserved end residues are part of each CDR3. The D gene is left open where the match is weak. For some rows the clone size is stated as once, few or many, or as a class when expanded; others skip it.

j_call cdr3_length clone_size v_call d_call cdr3_nt cdr3_aa
TRBJ2-6 17 . TRBV19 TRBD2 TGTGCCAGTAGTACTAGCGGGAGGGCCTCTGGGGCCAACGTCCTGACTTTC CASSTSGRASGANVLTF
TRBJ1-6 15 many TRBV7-2 . TGTGCCAGCAGCTTACTAGGAAGGCCGCCCTCACCCCTCCACTTT CASSLLGRPPSPLHF
TRBJ2-5 15 . TRBV7-3 TRBD1 TGTGCCAGCAGCTTAGGGACAGGGGTAGTGGAGACCCAGTACTTC CASSLGTGVVETQYF
TRBJ2-2 17 . TRBV5-1 TRBD2 TGCGCCAGCAGCACCCGGTCGACTAGCGGGAGTTCCGGGGAGCTGTTTTTT CASSTRSTSGSSGELFF
TRBJ2-3 14 . TRBV29-1 . TGCAGCGTGCGCGGAGCGGGTAGCACAGATACGCAGTATTTT CSVRGAGSTDTQYF
TRBJ2-3 14 . TRBV12-3/TRBV12-4 . TGTGCCAGCAGCTCCAGACCCCTGACGGATACGCAGTATTTT CASSSRPLTDTQYF
TRBJ2-3 17 . TRBV7-6 . TGTGCCAGCAGCTTAGCGTCGGCCCAAAGCGCGGCAGATACGCAGTATTTT CASSLASAQSAADTQYF
TRBJ2-7 10 few TRBV6-5 . TGTGCCAACTCACCGGGGGTGCAGTACTTC CANSPGVQYF
TRBJ2-5 13 few TRBV10-3 . TGTGCCATCAGTGATGGAGGTAGATTGACCCAGTACTTC CAISDGGRLTQYF
TRBJ2-5 17 . TRBV18 . TGTGCCAGCTCACCCCCCCGTGCGGGGAGGAGGTCAGAGACCCAGTACTTC CASSPPRAGRRSETQYF
TRBJ2-1 19 . TRBV5-6 TRBD2 TGTGCCAGCAGCTTTTTTGGACTAGCGGGGTACAGCTCCTACAATGAGCAGTTCTTC CASSFFGLAGYSSYNEQFF
TRBJ2-7 15 many TRBV12-3/TRBV12-4 TRBD1 TGTGCCAGCAGTCCTGGGACAGGGCGCTCCTACGAGCAGTACTTC CASSPGTGRSYEQYF
TRBJ2-1 13 many TRBV12-3/TRBV12-4 . TGTGCCAGCAGTTTCGGCGGGACGGGTATTAAGTTCTTC CASSFGGTGIKFF
TRBJ2-1 16 . TRBV20-1 TRBD2 TGCAGTGCCCGCCCCATTCGCGGGAGTTATCACAATGAGCAGTTCTTC CSARPIRGSYHNEQFF
TRBJ2-3 14 . TRBV4-2 . TGTGCCAGCAGCCCTATAACCGGGCCAGATACGCAGTATTTT CASSPITGPDTQYF
TRBJ2-5 12 . TRBV29-1 TRBD2 TGCAGCGCGACTAGCGGGATAGAGACCCAGTACTTC CSATSGIETQYF
TRBJ2-4 19 . TRBV5-1 TRBD1 TGCGCCAGCAGCGCGGGGACGGGACAGGGGGCTATAGCCAAAAACATTCAGTACTTC CASSAGTGQGAIAKNIQYF
TRBJ1-1 14 few TRBV5-1 . TGCGCCAGCAGCTGGGGACACTTGAACACTGAAGCTTTCTTT CASSWGHLNTEAFF
TRBJ2-7 14 few TRBV3-1 . TGTGCCAGCAGCCAAGGTCCGCAATCTTACGAGCAGTACTTC CASSQGPQSYEQYF
TRBJ2-5 11 few TRBV10-3 . TGTGCCATCATGAGGGAACAGACCCAGTACTTC CAIMREQTQYF
TRBJ1-5 12 few TRBV28 . TGTGCCAGCAGTTTAGTCCGGGGGCCCCAGCATTTT CASSLVRGPQHF
TRBJ2-7 13 many TRBV7-2 . TGTGCCAGCAGTTTTGCAGGGTCCTACGAGCAGTACTTC CASSFAGSYEQYF
TRBJ2-7 14 . TRBV5-6 . TGTGCCAGCAGCTCGGGAAAAGCTACCTACGAGCAGTACTTC CASSSGKATYEQYF
TRBJ2-1 16 . TRBV3-1 TRBD2 TGTGCCAGCAGCCGGACTAGCGGGAGTCCCTACAATGAGCAGTTCTTC CASSRTSGSPYNEQFF
TRBJ2-2 15 few TRBV4-3 . TGCGCCAGCAGCCAAGATCGGCAGCTAACCGGGGAGCTGTTTTTT CASSQDRQLTGELFF
TRBJ2-1 15 few TRBV20-1 TRBD2 TGCAGTGCTAGGAAAGAGCGGGACCGCTACAATGAGCAGTTCTTC CSARKERDRYNEQFF
TRBJ2-7 13 few TRBV5-1 . TGCGCCAGCAGCAGGAGAAGCGGCCACGAGCAGTACTTC CASSRRSGHEQYF
TRBJ1-1 15 . TRBV12-5 . TGTGCTAGTGGTTTGGGACTCGGGGGGGGCACTGAAGCTTTCTTT CASGLGLGGGTEAFF
TRBJ1-2 16 few TRBV12-3/TRBV12-4 . TGTGCCAGCAGTTCCCTCCACCGCCGGGACGGCTATGGCTACACCTTC CASSSLHRRDGYGYTF
TRBJ2-1 18 . TRBV11-2 . TGTGCCAGCAGCTCCGACCCCTACGGGCTGAGCTCCTACAATGAGCAGTTCTTC CASSSDPYGLSSYNEQFF
TRBJ1-1 15 many TRBV7-2 TRBD1 TGTGCCAGCAGCCCGAGGACAGGGAAAGCCACTGAAGCTTTCTTT CASSPRTGKATEAFF
TRBJ2-7 14 . TRBV11-2 TRBD1 TGTGCCAGCGGGGCGACAGGGGAGGACGACGAGCAGTACTTC CASGATGEDDEQYF
TRBJ2-7 14 . TRBV29-1 TRBD1 TGCAGCGTTGAAGTGCAGGGGGCCACCTACGAGCAGTACTTC CSVEVQGATYEQYF
TRBJ2-3 12 . TRBV12-3/TRBV12-4 . TGTGCCAGCAAAACTAGCACAGATACGCAGTATTTT CASKTSTDTQYF
TRBJ2-3 16 . TRBV10-3 TRBD2 TGTGCCATCAGTGAAATTGCAGGACTAGCGGGAGCGTCAGGCTATTTT CAISEIAGLAGASGYF
TRBJ2-1 16 few TRBV28 . TGTGCCACCGACCTTGCCGGTCCCAGCTCCTACAATGAGCAGTTCTTC CATDLAGPSSYNEQFF
TRBJ2-3 16 . TRBV4-3 TRBD2 TGCGCCAGCAGCCAAGAGTGGACTAGCGGAACAGATACGCAGTATTTT CASSQEWTSGTDTQYF
TRBJ2-1 15 few TRBV5-1 TRBD2 TGCGCCAGCAGCCCCCGGGAGGCCTCGTACAATGAGCAGTTCTTC CASSPREASYNEQFF
TRBJ2-2 14 many TRBV10-2 TRBD1 TGCGCCAGCAGTACCGGGACAGACACCGGGGAGCTGTTTTTT CASSTGTDTGELFF
TRBJ2-3 15 few TRBV7-3 . TGTGCCAGCAGCCCAAACTGGACCCCCCGAGGGACGCAGTATTTT CASSPNWTPRGTQYF
TRBJ2-1 17 few TRBV28 . TGTGCCAGCAGTTCACGCCCCGGGACCCTAGATTTCAATGAGCAGTTCTTC CASSSRPGTLDFNEQFF
TRBJ2-7 13 few TRBV20-1 . TGCAGTGCTAGAGTGGACGTGGGCCACGAGCAGTACTTC CSARVDVGHEQYF
TRBJ2-1 17 . TRBV27 TRBD2 TGTGCCAGCACCAATCCAGGGACTAGCGGAGCCTACAATGAGCAGTTCTTC CASTNPGTSGAYNEQFF
TRBJ2-1 13 . TRBV6-1 . TGTGCCAGCAGGCACCTCTGGCACAATGAGCAGTTCTTC CASRHLWHNEQFF
TRBJ1-2 16 . TRBV6-5 . TGTGCCAGCAGTTCCCTCGGAAGGGACCTCCTCGGTGGCTACACCTTC CASSSLGRDLLGGYTF
TRBJ2-7 14 few TRBV5-1 . TGCGCCAGCAGCCTTGATGGCGGTCTTAACGAGCAGTACTTC CASSLDGGLNEQYF
TRBJ2-1 13 few TRBV20-1 . TGCAGTGCTAGAGATACACAATACAATGAGCAGTTCTTC CSARDTQYNEQFF
TRBJ2-2 14 . TRBV3-1 . TGTGCCAGCAGCCAGAGGGAAGCCTCCGGGGAGCTGTTTTTT CASSQREASGELFF
TRBJ2-7 15 few TRBV9 . TGTGCCAGCAGCGTAAGTCTAGGGAGCTCCTACGAGCAGTACTTC CASSVSLGSSYEQYF
TRBJ1-3 17 . TRBV6-1 TRBD1 TGTGCCAGCTCGACAGGGAACCCAAAAAGCGCTGGAAACACCATATATTTT CASSTGNPKSAGNTIYF
TRBJ2-7 15 . TRBV27 TRBD2 TGTGCCAGCAGTTTATCTAGTAGCGGGAGTACCGAGCAGTACTTC CASSLSSSGSTEQYF
TRBJ2-1 13 . TRBV4-3 . TGCGCCAGCAGCCGGACAGCCCGGGATGAGCAGTTCTTC CASSRTARDEQFF
TRBJ2-2 17 . TRBV5-1 TRBD2 TGCGCCAGCAGCCCGGGACTAGCGGGAGCTGGCACCGGGGAGCTGTTTTTT CASSPGLAGAGTGELFF
TRBJ2-4 14 . TRBV5-1 . TGCGCCAGCAGCTTGGAAAGGAGAGAAAACATTCAGTACTTC CASSLERRENIQYF
TRBJ2-1 14 . TRBV7-2 TRBD2 TGTGCCAGCAGCAGTTCCCGGACTAGCGGGAAGTGGCTCTTC CASSSSRTSGKWLF
TRBJ2-3 16 few TRBV11-2 TRBD2 TGTGCCAGCAGCTCCTCTAGCGGGAGGGCCGTAGATACGCAGTATTTT CASSSSSGRAVDTQYF
TRBJ2-5 13 many TRBV5-1 . TGCGCCAGCGGCAGGGCCATGCAAGAGACCCAGTACTTC CASGRAMQETQYF
TRBJ2-5 14 few TRBV6-2/TRBV6-3 . TGTGCCAGCACTTATTCAGGGAGACAAGAGACCCAGTACTTC CASTYSGRQETQYF
TRBJ2-7 14 few TRBV7-2 . TGTGCCAGCAGCTTAAGGGCTAGCAGCTACGAGCAGTACTTC CASSLRASSYEQYF